This T cell receptor beta chain was captured by sequencing in a study of identical twins. Study-wide results and caveats: Within monozygotic twins, out-of-frame TCR alpha sharing was underestimated by the models.

The authors used template switching to add a universal primer site and gave cDNA unique molecular identifiers. In TCRdb, the 5' RACE reads were re-called with MiXCR into one record per CDR3 protein. The sample includes 300,000 to 350,000 distinct CDR3 sequences, 10% to 15% of them seen just once. The table lists this clonotype with a few counts. Its specificity is unknown. This CDR3 is 13 amino acids long. V gave up 3 bases and J gave up 8 bases; unmatched junction bases: 4. Germline values: CDR1 SEHNR, CDR2 FQNEAQ (reference sequence). The same data also contributed to another study, on yellow fever vaccine responses in identical twins.

The clonotype was recovered from a woman aged 18-29 years in good health. The chain recombines TRBV7-9 with TRBJ1-1, with 9 bases identical to TRBD1. Sequenced input: CD8+ T cells sorted from blood. CDR3 protein: CASSFRGQGEAFF. The CDR3 DNA reads TGTGCCAGCAGCTTCCGAGGACAGGGGGAAGCTTTCTTT. Full variable domain (outside the CDR3, taken from reference TRBV7-9 and TRBJ1-1): DTGVSQNPRHKITKRGQNVTFRCDPISEHNRLYWYRQTLGQGPEFLTYFQNEAQLEKSRLLSDRFSAERPKGSFSTLEIQRTEQGDSAMYLCASSFRGQGEAFFGQGTRLTVV.